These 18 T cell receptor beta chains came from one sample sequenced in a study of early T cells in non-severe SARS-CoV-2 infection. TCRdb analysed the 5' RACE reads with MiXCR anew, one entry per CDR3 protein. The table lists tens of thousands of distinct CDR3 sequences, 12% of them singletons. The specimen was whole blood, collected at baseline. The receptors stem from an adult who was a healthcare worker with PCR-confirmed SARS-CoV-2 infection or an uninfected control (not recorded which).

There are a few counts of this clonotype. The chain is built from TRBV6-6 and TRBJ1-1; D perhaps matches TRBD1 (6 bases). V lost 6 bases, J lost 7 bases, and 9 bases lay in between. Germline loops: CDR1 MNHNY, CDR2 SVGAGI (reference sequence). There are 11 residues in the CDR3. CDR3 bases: TGTGCCAGCAGCCAGGGGATTGAAGCTTTCTTT. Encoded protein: CASSQGIEAFF.

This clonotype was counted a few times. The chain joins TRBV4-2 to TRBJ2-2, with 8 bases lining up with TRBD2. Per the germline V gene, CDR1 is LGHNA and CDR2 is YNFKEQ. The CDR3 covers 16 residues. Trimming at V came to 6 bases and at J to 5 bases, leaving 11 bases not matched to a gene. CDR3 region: CASRPVPGLVTGELFF. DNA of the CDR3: TGTGCCAGCAGACCCGTTCCGGGACTAGTAACCGGGGAGCTGTTTTTT.

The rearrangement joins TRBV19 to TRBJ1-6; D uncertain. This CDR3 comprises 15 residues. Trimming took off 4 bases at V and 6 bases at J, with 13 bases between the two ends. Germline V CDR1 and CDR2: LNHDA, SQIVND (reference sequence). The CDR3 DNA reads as TGTGCCAGTAGTACCCTGGACGGAGCTAATTCACCCCTCCACTTT. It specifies CASSTLDGANSPLHF.

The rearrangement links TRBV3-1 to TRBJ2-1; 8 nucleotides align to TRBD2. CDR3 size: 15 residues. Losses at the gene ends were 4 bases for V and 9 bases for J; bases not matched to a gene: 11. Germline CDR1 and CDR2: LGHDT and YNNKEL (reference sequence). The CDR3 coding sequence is TGTGCCAGCAGCCTGAGCGGGAGATCGGTCAGTGAGCAGTTCTTC. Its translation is CASSLSGRSVSEQFF.

CDR3 nucleotide sequence: TGTGCCAGCAGAGGACTGTACTATGGCTACACCTTC. Translated, it gives CASRGLYYGYTF. The chain couples TRBV7-9 to TRBJ1-2; no reliable D call. Trimming shortened V by 6 bases and J by 3 bases, and 8 bases separated the two germline ends. CDR3 length: 12 residues. CDR1 SEHNR and CDR2 FQNEAQ come from the germline V gene (reference sequence).

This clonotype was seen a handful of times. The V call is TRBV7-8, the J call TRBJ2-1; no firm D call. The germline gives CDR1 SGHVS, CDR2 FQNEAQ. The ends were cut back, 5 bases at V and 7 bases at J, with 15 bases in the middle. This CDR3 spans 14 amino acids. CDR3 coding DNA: TGTGCCAGCAGCGCATCTGGCCCGAGGAATGAGCAGTTCTTC. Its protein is CASSASGPRNEQFF.

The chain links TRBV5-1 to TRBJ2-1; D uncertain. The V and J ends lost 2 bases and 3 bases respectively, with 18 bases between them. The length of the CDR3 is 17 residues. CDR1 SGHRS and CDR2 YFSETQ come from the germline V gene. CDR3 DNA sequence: TGCGCCAGCAGCTTTCTTCGGACCGATACGTACTACAATGAGCAGTTCTTC. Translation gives CASSFLRTDTYYNEQFF.

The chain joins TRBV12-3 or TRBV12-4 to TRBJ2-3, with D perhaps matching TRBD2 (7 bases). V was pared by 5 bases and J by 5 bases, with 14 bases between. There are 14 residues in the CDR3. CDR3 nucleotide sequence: TGTGCCAGCAGTCTCGCGGGGGCTGTAGATACGCAGTATTTT. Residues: CASSLAGAVDTQYF.

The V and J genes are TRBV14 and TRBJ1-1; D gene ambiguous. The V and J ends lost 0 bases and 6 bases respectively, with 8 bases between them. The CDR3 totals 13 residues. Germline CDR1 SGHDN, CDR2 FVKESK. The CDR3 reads CASSQDMGAEAFF. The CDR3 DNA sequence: TGTGCCAGCAGCCAAGATATGGGAGCTGAAGCTTTCTTT.

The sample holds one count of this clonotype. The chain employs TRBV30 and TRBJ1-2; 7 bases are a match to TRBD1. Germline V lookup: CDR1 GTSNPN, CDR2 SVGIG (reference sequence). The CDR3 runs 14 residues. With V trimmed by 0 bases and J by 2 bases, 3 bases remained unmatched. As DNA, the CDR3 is TGTGCCTGGAGTGTTCTGACAGGGAACTATGGCTACACCTTC. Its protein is CAWSVLTGNYGYTF.

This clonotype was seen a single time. CDR3 residues: CASSPGLAGDNEQFF. The CDR3, as DNA: TGTGCCAGCTCACCTGGACTAGCGGGGGACAATGAGCAGTTCTTC. The V and J genes are TRBV18 and TRBJ2-1, with 13 bases that match TRBD2. Germline CDR1 KGHSH, CDR2 LQKENI. Trimming at V came to 3 bases and at J to 5 bases, leaving 1 base not matched to a gene. The CDR3 length is 15 residues.

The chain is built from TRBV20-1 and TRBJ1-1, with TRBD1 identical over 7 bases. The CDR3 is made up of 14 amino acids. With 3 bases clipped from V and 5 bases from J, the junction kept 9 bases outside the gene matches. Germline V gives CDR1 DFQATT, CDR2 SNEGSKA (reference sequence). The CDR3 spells CSASGGGRGTEAFF. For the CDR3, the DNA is TGCAGTGCTAGTGGAGGGGGCAGGGGAACTGAAGCTTTCTTT.

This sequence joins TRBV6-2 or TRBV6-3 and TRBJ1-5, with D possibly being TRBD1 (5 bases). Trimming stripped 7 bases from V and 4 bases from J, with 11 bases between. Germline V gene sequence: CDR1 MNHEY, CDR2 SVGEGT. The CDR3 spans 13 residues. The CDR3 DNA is TGTGCCAGCACCCCGACAGCTAATCAGCCCCAGCATTTT. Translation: CASTPTANQPQHF.

The CDR3 coding sequence is TGTGCCACCAATGGGGGGACCGGGGAGCTGTTTTTT. Translation gives CATNGGTGELFF. V is TRBV24-1 and J is TRBJ2-2; D perhaps matches TRBD2 (6 bases). This CDR3 spans 12 amino acids. In germline, CDR1 is KGHDR, CDR2 SFDVKD. Trimming stripped 8 bases from V and 5 bases from J, with 8 bases between.

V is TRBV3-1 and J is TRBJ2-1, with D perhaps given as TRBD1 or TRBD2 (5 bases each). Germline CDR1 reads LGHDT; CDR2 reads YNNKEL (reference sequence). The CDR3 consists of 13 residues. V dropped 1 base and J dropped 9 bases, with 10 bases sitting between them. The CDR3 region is CASSQVGAIEQFF. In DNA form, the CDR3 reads TGTGCCAGCAGCCAAGTCGGGGCGATTGAGCAGTTCTTC.

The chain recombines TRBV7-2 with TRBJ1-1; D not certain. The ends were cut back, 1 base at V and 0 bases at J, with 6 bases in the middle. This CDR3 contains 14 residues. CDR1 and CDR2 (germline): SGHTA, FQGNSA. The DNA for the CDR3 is TGTGCCAGCAGCTTAGGCAGATTGAACACTGAAGCTTTCTTT. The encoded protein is CASSLGRLNTEAFF.

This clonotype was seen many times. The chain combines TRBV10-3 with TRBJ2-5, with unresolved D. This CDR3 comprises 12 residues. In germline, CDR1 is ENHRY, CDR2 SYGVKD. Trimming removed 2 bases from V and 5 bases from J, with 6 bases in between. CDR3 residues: CAISEPRETQYF. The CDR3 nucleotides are TGTGCCATCAGTGAGCCGCGGGAGACCCAGTACTTC.

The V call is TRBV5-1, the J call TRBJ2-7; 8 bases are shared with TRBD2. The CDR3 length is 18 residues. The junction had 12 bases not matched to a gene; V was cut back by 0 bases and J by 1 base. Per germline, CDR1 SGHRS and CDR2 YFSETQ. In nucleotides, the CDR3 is TGCGCCAGCAGCTTGGCGGGTAGCGGGGCCGCAAATTCCTACGAGCAGTACTTC. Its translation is CASSLAGSGAANSYEQYF.